This entry features one TCR beta chain sequence. Antigen unknown. The CDR3 sequence is 12 residues long. Germline values: CDR1 SGDLS, CDR2 YYNGEE. Deletions cut 1 base from V and 7 bases from J, with 9 bases between. Prepared libraries of TCR beta cDNA carried unique molecular identifiers. There were 1 to 10 million T cells, and roughly 0.5 million cDNA molecules came from them. TCRdb reprocessed the PCR reads via MiXCR and lists one record per CDR3 protein. The table records roughly 650,000 distinct CDR3 sequences, 59% of them present only once. This record comes from a study of post-analysis software for immune sequencing data. Study information: The disease courses spanned relapsing-remitting, secondary progressive and progressive-relapsing forms of multiple sclerosis. General observations from the study: F measure clustering grouped samples strongly by preparation batch. People with multiple sclerosis had a significantly lower normalized Chao1 diversity than controls did. Controls had lower frequencies than patients of about 5 TRBV segments, which included TRBV5-6, TRBV5-1 and TRBV20-1.

V gene TRBV9 combines with J gene TRBJ2-7, with no clear D. This clonotype was sampled from a girl aged 2-10 years with multiple sclerosis. Material for sequencing was blood. The chain's CDR3 is CASSVLSGEQYF. Written as DNA, the CDR3 is TGTGCCAGCAGCGTATTAAGTGGAGAGCAGTACTTC.